The 13 T cell receptor beta chains below come from one sample, sequenced in a study of technical replicates of blood from a handful of donors. The data were produced by immunoSEQ multiplex PCR, yet TCRdb's version contains in-frame clones alone and is incomplete. The sample includes approximately 94,000 clones, 90% to 96% of them seen just once. The sequenced sample consisted of T cells isolated from PBMCs. The origin of the receptors is a human donor in good health.

The chain recombines TRBV6-1 with TRBJ2-7, with a possible D match to TRBD1 (5 bases). The germline V gene encodes CDR1 MNHNS and CDR2 SASEGT. V gave up 2 bases and J gave up 3 bases, with 23 bases separating them. There are 18 residues in the CDR3. As DNA, the CDR3 is TGTGCCAGCAGTGAATTTTCGGTGACAGTCCTGGCCCTCTACGAGCAGTACTTC. Amino acid sequence: CASSEFSVTVLALYEQYF.

The chain is built from TRBV27 and TRBJ1-2, with unresolved D. CDR1 MNHEY and CDR2 SMNVEV come from the germline V gene (reference sequence). Trimming left V 6 bases short and J 4 bases short, with 12 bases between. The CDR3 spans 13 residues. The CDR3, as DNA: TGTGCCAGCAGGCTCGTGGGAGGCTATGGCTACACCTTC. This encodes CASRLVGGYGYTF.

The chain joins TRBV4-3 to TRBJ1-3; TRBD1 matches 10 bases. J was trimmed by 4 bases and V by 0 bases; bases with no gene match: 9. CDR3 length: 18 residues. CDR1 and CDR2 from the germline V gene are LGHNA and YSLEER. The CDR3 bases are TGCGCCAGCAGCCAAGAGGGGACAGGGGCCTTATTGGGAAACACCATATATTTT. Protein sequence: CASSQEGTGALLGNTIYF.

The genes are TRBV5-1 and TRBJ2-4; a weak D match, TRBD1 (5 bases). V was shortened by 0 bases and J by 6 bases, with 10 bases between the two germline ends. Germline V gene data show CDR1 as SGHRS and CDR2 as YFSETQ. This CDR3 has 14 residues. As DNA, the CDR3 is TGCGCCAGCAGCTTGGGGGGCGACTTAAACATTCAGTACTTC. It specifies CASSLGGDLNIQYF. Together with reference TRBV5-1 and TRBJ2-4, the CDR3 gives the full variable domain: KAGVTQTPRYLIKTRGQQVTLSCSPISGHRSVSWYQQTPGQGLQFLFEYFSETQRNKGNFPGRFSGRQFSNSRSEMNVSTLELGDSALYLCASSLGGDLNIQYFGAGTRLSVL.

J is TRBJ2-7 and V is TRBV10-2, with TRBD2 matching over 9 bases. Germline V gives CDR1 WSHSY, CDR2 SAAADI. With V trimmed by 10 bases and J by 6 bases, 10 bases remained unmatched. The CDR3 runs 13 residues. The DNA for the CDR3 is TGCGCCACCCGACTAGCGGACTTCCCCGAGCAGTACTTC. The encoded protein is CATRLADFPEQYF.

V and J are TRBV6-1 and TRBJ1-1; perhaps TRBD1 as D (5 bases). The CDR3 runs to 14 residues. Germline lookup yields CDR1 MNHNS and CDR2 SASEGT. Trimming shortened V by 8 bases and J by 5 bases, and 18 bases separated the two germline ends. This CDR3 is CASARVGRTTEAFF. DNA of the CDR3: TGTGCCAGCGCCAGGGTGGGCCGAACGACTGAAGCTTTCTTT.

A remark on this clone: Additional DNA sequences in this sample encode the identical CDR3. This rearrangement joins TRBV4-1 to TRBJ1-3, with D possibly TRBD1 on 6 matching bases. This CDR3 spans 15 amino acids. The ends were cut back, 4 bases at V and 8 bases at J, with 18 bases in the middle. Looked up from germline, CDR1 is MGHRA and CDR2 is YSYEKL. DNA of the CDR3: TGCGCCAGCAGCCGAGACTGGACAGCAGGGCACACCATATATTTT. This gives the protein CASSRDWTAGHTIYF.

J is TRBJ2-5 and V is TRBV5-5, with D tentatively TRBD2 (6 bases). Trimming took 4 bases from V and 2 from J, leaving 18 bases between them. Germline CDR1 SGHKS, CDR2 YYEKEE (reference sequence). The CDR3 extends over 16 amino acids. For the CDR3, the DNA is TGTGCCAGCAGCCCAGTAGTGGGGGGTGCTCAAGAGACCCAGTACTTC. Amino acids: CASSPVVGGAQETQYF.

V is TRBV10-3 and J is TRBJ2-1, with D unclear. Germline CDR1 reads ENHRY; CDR2 reads SYGVKD. V was cut by 6 bases and J by 6 bases, with 9 bases left in between. The CDR3 is made up of 12 amino acids. DNA for the CDR3: TGTGCCATCAGCGGGTCTTCCAATGAGCAGTTCTTC. Amino acids: CAISGSSNEQFF.

Details on this clone: At one boundary the junction diverges from the germline segment, which might be a read error. This chain joins TRBV2 and TRBJ2-1; 9 bases are shared with TRBD2. The germline CDR1 and CDR2 sequences are SNHLY and FYNNEI. The CDR3 runs to 16 residues. The CDR3 is CASREGTSYDYNEQFF. Here the CDR3 DNA reads TGTGCCAGCAGAGAAGGGACTAGCTATGACTACAATGAGCAGTTCTTC. Full variable domain (missing parts from reference TRBV2 and TRBJ2-1): EPEVTQTPSHQVTQMGQEVILRCVPISNHLYFYWYRQILGQKVEFLVSFYNNEISEKSEIFDDQFSVERPDGSNFTLKIRSTKLEDSAMYFCASREGTSYDYNEQFFGPGTRLTVL.

The V gene is TRBV10-1, the J gene TRBJ2-4; weak D call: TRBD1 (6 bases). The CDR3 has 15 amino acids. Per the germline V gene, CDR1 is WNHNN and CDR2 is SYGVQD (reference sequence). The V and J ends lost 3 bases and 4 bases respectively, with 13 bases between them. For the CDR3, the DNA is TGCGCCAGCAGTGAATGCTGGACAGAGAAAAACATTCAGTACTTC. Amino acids: CASSECWTEKNIQYF.

This chain uses TRBV7-9 with TRBJ2-7; 9 nucleotides match TRBD1. The CDR3 runs 16 residues. From germline, CDR1 is SEHNR and CDR2 FQNEAQ (reference sequence). The V and J ends lost 5 bases and 5 bases, in that order; junction bases with no gene match: 13. CDR3 in amino acids: CASSRPGQGSQHEQYF. The CDR3 DNA reads as TGTGCCAGCAGCCGCCCGGGACAGGGTAGTCAACACGAGCAGTACTTC.

This chain joins TRBV4-1 and TRBJ2-7; 12 bases align to TRBD2. There are 17 residues in the CDR3. Losses at the gene ends were 2 bases for V and 3 bases for J; bases not matched to a gene: 8. Germline V gene data show CDR1 as MGHRA and CDR2 as YSYEKL. The CDR3 protein is CASSQPTSGRSRYEQYF. CDR3 nucleotide sequence: TGCGCCAGCAGCCAACCCACTAGCGGGAGGTCCCGCTACGAGCAGTACTTC.